This record concerns one TCR beta chain sequence. The sample comes from a study of shared clonotypes between healthy human individuals. Caucasian adults living in Nashville, Tennessee, provided all samples. At the deep level, the assay was run. Profiling relied on immunoSEQ multiplex PCR, and the TCRdb table lists in-frame clones only, not all of them. The table includes millions of clones, around 95% detected once. Germline CDR1 SGHNT, CDR2 YYREEE (reference sequence). CDR3 size: 13 residues. The germline V and J ends were trimmed by 4 bases and 5 bases, with 9 bases remaining between them. This chain joins TRBV5-4 and TRBJ1-4; no definite D call. The origin of this receptor is a man younger than 35 in good health. Sequences were obtained from naive CD4+ T cells sorted from blood. The subset is: CD45RA+ positively selected. The CDR3 loop reads CASSPEPNEKLFF. The CDR3 DNA sequence: TGTGCCAGCAGCCCCGAACCCAATGAAAAACTGTTTTTT.